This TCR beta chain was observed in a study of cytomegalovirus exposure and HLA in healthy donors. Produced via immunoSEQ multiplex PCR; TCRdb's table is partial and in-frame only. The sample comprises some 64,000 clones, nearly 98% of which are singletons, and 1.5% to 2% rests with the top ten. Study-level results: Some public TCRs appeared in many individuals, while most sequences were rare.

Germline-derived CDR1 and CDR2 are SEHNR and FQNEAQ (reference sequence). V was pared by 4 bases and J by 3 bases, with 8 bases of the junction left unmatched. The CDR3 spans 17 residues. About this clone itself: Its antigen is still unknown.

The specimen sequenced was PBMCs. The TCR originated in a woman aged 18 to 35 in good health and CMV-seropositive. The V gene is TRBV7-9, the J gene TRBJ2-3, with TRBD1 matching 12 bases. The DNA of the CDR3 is TGTGCCAGCAGCTCTGGCTGGGGACAGGGGGCAACAGATACGCAGTATTTT. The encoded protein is CASSSGWGQGATDTQYF.